This T cell receptor (beta chain) comes out of a study of post-analysis software for immune sequencing data. About the research overall: Progressive-relapsing, secondary progressive and relapsing-remitting multiple sclerosis were among the disease courses included. Study-level points and caveats: Patients showed TRBV5-6, TRBV5-1 and TRBV20-1 among four to six TRBV segments more frequent than in controls. People with multiple sclerosis had a significantly lower normalized Chao1 diversity than controls did. Analysis by F measure revealed that same-batch samples clustered strongly together.

Worth noting for this clonotype: Its matching antigen is unknown.

Libraries were made from TCR beta cDNA, and they carried unique molecular identifiers. The T cell input of about 0.85 to 10 million gave around 540,000 cDNA molecules. TCRdb independently ran MiXCR on the PCR reads; one entry per CDR3 protein. The table shows fewer than 850,000 distinct CDR3 sequences, with around 42% occurring only once. There are 12 residues in the CDR3. CDR1 is SGHRS, CDR2 YFSETQ, per germline. V lost 5 bases and J 2 bases, leaving 8 bases between the germline ends. Material: blood. This receptor was taken from a girl between 10 and 17 years old with multiple sclerosis. The chain uses TRBV5-1 and TRBJ2-7; weak D call: TRBD2 (6 bases). The CDR3 spells CASRAGPYEQYF. DNA of the CDR3: TGCGCCAGCAGGGCGGGACCCTACGAGCAGTACTTC.